The clone carrying this T cell receptor beta chain was counted between two and nine times. This record belongs to a study of T cells in Graves' hyperthyroidism and ophthalmopathy. TCR beta CDR3 region amplification was performed from RNA transcripts. Carried out on the TCR CDR3, a first-round RT-PCR used the HTBI primer set. TCRdb recomputed calls from the multiplex PCR reads with MiXCR, one row per CDR3 protein. The data contain hundreds of thousands of distinct CDR3 sequences, over 12% of them singletons. Exclusion of a patient resulted from uncontrolled infection, other autoimmune disease, pregnancy or lactation. In germline, CDR1 is DFQATT, CDR2 SNEGSKA (reference sequence). J lost 6 bases, V lost 4 bases, and 11 bases had no gene match. CDR3 length: 15 amino acids.

The receptor comes from a man in his forties or fifties with Graves' ophthalmopathy. The sample consisted of blood. V is TRBV20-1 and J is TRBJ1-4; 7 bases are shared with TRBD1. CDR3 region: CSATTRPRGDEKLFF. Here the CDR3 DNA reads TGCAGTGCTACTACCCGACCCAGGGGGGATGAAAAACTGTTTTTT.